The 21 T cell receptor beta chains presented below share a single source sample, sequenced in a study of a mutant IDH1 vaccine in newly diagnosed glioma (dated by TCRdb to about 2021). Sample time point, as interpreted from the label and publication: week 5, during vaccination. Every vaccine dose consisted of 300 ug of a 20-mer mutant IDH1 peptide in Montanide, administered subcutaneously together with topical imiquimod. The protocol used for the library was the immunoSEQ multiplex PCR assay. Held by TCRdb, this immuneACCESS table contains in-frame sequences only and omits some clones. Under half of the omission traces to an unresolved V gene where checked; the cause of the rest is unknown. For this sample the table gives 30,000 to 40,000 clones, of which about four fifths were detected only once. The ten biggest clones cover 9% to 14% of the sample. The antigens these receptors bind are not known.

The specimen comprised PBMCs, sampled from a glioma patient whose treatment included an IDH1 peptide vaccine. The receptors were sampled from a man aged 45-65 years with glioma.

V gene TRBV2 combines with J gene TRBJ1-1; TRBD1 is a possible D gene (5 bases). In germline, CDR1 is SNHLY, CDR2 FYNNEI. V dropped 5 bases and J dropped 0 bases, with 10 bases sitting between them. The CDR3 contains 14 residues. CDR3 bases: TGTGCCAGCAGTTCGAGACAGATGAACACTGAAGCTTTCTTT. It codes for CASSSRQMNTEAFF.

CDR3 nucleotides: TGTGCCAGCGGACAGGGTTACGAGCAGTACTTC. The encoded protein is CASGQGYEQYF. The chain has TRBV2 and TRBJ2-7; 8 bases map to TRBD1. Germline V CDR1 and CDR2: SNHLY, FYNNEI. CDR3 length: 11 amino acids. Losses at the gene ends were 8 bases for V and 4 bases for J; bases not matched to a gene: 1.

The V and J genes are TRBV19 and TRBJ2-7; possibly TRBD1 for D (5 bases). This CDR3 has 15 residues. CDR1 is LNHDA, CDR2 SQIVND, per germline (reference sequence). Deletions cut 2 bases from V and 0 bases from J, with 11 bases between. CDR3 DNA sequence: TGTGCCAGTAGTATACAGGGATCGAGCTCCTACGAGCAGTACTTC. Its translation: CASSIQGSSSYEQYF.

As for this clone: Other DNA sequences in the sample encode the same CDR3. The rearrangement links TRBV28 to TRBJ1-2; a possible D gene is TRBD1 (5 bases). Looked up from germline, CDR1 is MDHEN and CDR2 is SYDVKM. This CDR3 has 12 amino acids. V was trimmed by 3 bases and J by 3 bases, leaving 5 bases between them. The CDR3 region has the DNA TGTGCCAGCAGTTTGGGGGACTATGGCTACACCTTC. As protein: CASSLGDYGYTF.

This clone has just one count. The rearrangement links TRBV7-9 to TRBJ2-5, with D maybe TRBD2 (6 bases). This CDR3 contains 15 residues. Germline lookup yields CDR1 SEHNR and CDR2 FQNEAQ (reference sequence). Trimming removed 5 bases at V and 2 bases at J, with 15 bases between. DNA for the CDR3: TGTGCCAGCAGCCTTCGACTAGTTCGTCAAGAGACCCAGTACTTC. Its translation is CASSLRLVRQETQYF.

The rearrangement joins TRBV2 to TRBJ1-6; D gene unclear. Germline V gives CDR1 SNHLY, CDR2 FYNNEI. The CDR3 runs to 14 residues. Deletions cut 6 bases from V and 0 bases from J, with 6 bases between. The CDR3 DNA reads as TGTGCCAGCAGCGAAAGCTCCTATAATTCACCCCTCCACTTT. This sequence encodes CASSESSYNSPLHF.

The chain carries TRBV7-9 and TRBJ2-7, with 7 bases aligning to TRBD1. The V gene end was trimmed by 5 bases and the J gene end by 7 bases; junction bases not matched to a gene: 11. Germline CDR1 is SEHNR and CDR2 is FQNEAQ (reference sequence). The CDR3 length is 14 residues. CDR3 bases: TGTGCCAGCAGCCCCGGACAGGTCTCTGGGGAGCAGTACTTC. It is translated as CASSPGQVSGEQYF.

Only a few counts were recorded for this clone. The J gene is TRBJ1-1, the V gene TRBV21-1. TRBV21-1 is deemed a pseudogene. CDR3 size: 14 residues. CDR3 sequence: CASDPGEQNTEAFF. As DNA, the CDR3 is TGTGCCAGCGATCCTGGGGAACAGAACACTGAAGCTTTCTTT.

V and J are TRBV18 and TRBJ1-1; D is unresolved. Trimming took 3 bases from V and 3 from J, leaving 11 bases between them. This CDR3 has 14 amino acids. CDR1 and CDR2 (germline): KGHSH, LQKENI. The CDR3 DNA follows: TGTGCCAGCTCACCCCCGAAGGCCTACACTGAAGCTTTCTTT. Its translation: CASSPPKAYTEAFF.

V gene TRBV18 combines with J gene TRBJ1-1; no clear D. The V gene's germline CDR1 is KGHSH and CDR2 LQKENI. This CDR3 spans 14 amino acids. The ends were cut back, 3 bases at V and 6 bases at J, with 14 bases in the middle. CDR3 nucleotide sequence: TGTGCCAGCTCACCTGACGCAAGGTCGGCTGAAGCTTTCTTT. It codes for CASSPDARSAEAFF.

V and J are TRBV29-1 and TRBJ2-1, with D unclear. The CDR3 consists of 13 residues. Germline V gives CDR1 SQVTM, CDR2 ANQGSEA. The V end was cut by 7 bases, the J end by 0 bases, with 10 bases between. CDR3 residues: CSGRVNSYNEQFF. Here the CDR3 DNA reads TGCAGCGGCCGCGTGAACTCCTACAATGAGCAGTTCTTC.

The chain has TRBV27 and TRBJ1-3; D remains unclear. Trimming pared 3 bases from V and 7 bases from J, leaving 13 bases between. Germline V CDR1 and CDR2: MNHEY, SMNVEV (reference sequence). CDR3 length equals 14 residues. This CDR3 is CASSFTGPLNTIYF. For the CDR3, the DNA is TGTGCCAGCAGTTTCACCGGACCCTTGAACACCATATATTTT.

The rearrangement uses TRBV2 and TRBJ2-7, with D possibly matching TRBD1 (5 bases). Trimming took off 3 bases at V and 1 base at J, with 16 bases between the two ends. This CDR3 contains 16 residues. Germline CDR1 is SNHLY and CDR2 is FYNNEI. The CDR3 nucleotides are TGTGCCAGCAGTGAGGAGCTGGACATCCTATCCTACGAGCAGTACTTC. It codes for CASSEELDILSYEQYF.

V usage is TRBV11-2 and J usage is TRBJ2-5; TRBD1 is a possible D gene (5 bases). Germline V gives CDR1 SGHAT, CDR2 FQNNGV. V dropped 2 bases and J dropped 5 bases, with 15 bases sitting between them. The CDR3 extends over 15 amino acids. CDR3 DNA: TGTGCCAGCAGCTTATCCCACAGGAGCCTGGAGACCCAGTACTTC. This gives the protein CASSLSHRSLETQYF.

The chain uses TRBV19 and TRBJ1-5, with a weak D call TRBD1 (5 bases). The CDR3 spans 14 residues. Per the germline V gene, CDR1 is LNHDA and CDR2 is SQIVND (reference sequence). Trimming took 5 bases from V and 10 from J, leaving 18 bases between them. CDR3 amino acids: CASSGGDRRGPQHF. CDR3 sequence (DNA): TGTGCCAGTAGTGGTGGGGACCGAAGGGGACCCCAGCATTTT.

The chain joins TRBV19 to TRBJ1-2; D might be TRBD1 (5 bases). Germline loops: CDR1 LNHDA, CDR2 SQIVND (reference sequence). The V end lost 5 bases, the J end lost 2 bases, and 12 bases lay between the germline ends. This CDR3 region has 14 residues. For the CDR3, the DNA is TGTGCCAGTAGTGTGGGGCGCACAAACTATGGCTACACCTTC. Translated, it gives CASSVGRTNYGYTF.

CDR3 bases: TGTGCCAGCATCCTCAGGGGTTATGGCTACACCTTC. The encoded protein is CASILRGYGYTF. This chain connects TRBV28 to TRBJ1-2, with TRBD1 as a possible D gene (6 bases). The CDR3 is made up of 12 amino acids. In germline, CDR1 is MDHEN, CDR2 SYDVKM. Trimming cost V 7 bases and J 5 bases, with 11 bases left between them.

This rearrangement joins TRBV5-7 to TRBJ1-6, with D possibly TRBD1 on 6 matching bases. TRBV5-7 is given ORF status, its function remaining uncertain. V shed 9 bases and J shed 10 bases, with 14 bases lying between them. The CDR3 has 12 amino acids. The CDR3 DNA follows: TGTGCCACCTCGTGGGGGGCCTCACCCCTCCACTTT. It yields the protein CATSWGASPLHF.

This chain links TRBV9 with TRBJ2-4; the match to TRBD2 covers 12 bases. The CDR3 has 15 amino acids. V was pared by 2 bases and J by 9 bases, with 6 bases of the junction left unmatched. Germline lookup yields CDR1 SGDLS and CDR2 YYNGEE. The CDR3 coding sequence is TGTGCCAGCAGCGTGGCTAGCGGGGGGGGAAGCATTCAGTACTTC. Translation: CASSVASGGGSIQYF.

The V and J genes are TRBV5-1 and TRBJ2-3; D is perhaps TRBD2 (7 bases). Germline V CDR1 and CDR2: SGHRS, YFSETQ. The CDR3 length is 13 residues. With 7 bases removed from V and 2 bases from J, the gap between germline ends came to 11 bases. CDR3 sequence reads: CASHGGPTDTQYF. CDR3 bases: TGCGCCAGCCACGGGGGGCCCACAGATACGCAGTATTTT.

The chain carries TRBV5-5 and TRBJ2-2, with D possibly matching TRBD2 (6 bases). This CDR3 comprises 17 residues. V gave up 0 bases and J gave up 4 bases, with 16 bases separating them. In germline, CDR1 is SGHKS, CDR2 YYEKEE (reference sequence). Here the CDR3 DNA reads TGTGCCAGCAGCTTGGGCCCGGGAGTTCCGGCCACCGGGGAGCTGTTTTTT. Protein sequence: CASSLGPGVPATGELFF.